The sequence of this T cell receptor beta chain was determined in a study of blood T cell repertoires in COVID-19. Method: immunoSEQ multiplex PCR; TCRdb's copy keeps in-frame clones and lacks some. This table holds 130,000 to 150,000 clones, about three quarters found once. The germline gives CDR1 MDHEN, CDR2 SYDVKM. V was clipped by 5 bases and J by 14 bases, with 19 bases between them. This CDR3 is built from 13 residues. The J gene is TRBJ2-1, the V gene TRBV28, with D tentatively TRBD1 (6 bases). This TCR came from a man aged 80 or over with acute or convalescent COVID-19. The sequencing input was peripheral blood. The CDR3 here is CASSPPPPGHKFF. The CDR3 coding sequence is TGTGCCAGCAGTCCCCCGCCCCCGGGACACAAGTTCTTC.